A single sample is the source of the 13 T cell receptor beta chains below, sequenced in a study of tumor and adjacent non-tumor tissue in lung cancer. The template was RNA from unsorted bulk tissue. A modified ARM-PCR protocol with three rounds of nested PCR amplified TCRbeta. Each CDR3 protein gets one entry after TCRdb re-called the multiplex PCR reads with MiXCR. The sample has 120,000 to 150,000 distinct CDR3 sequences; around 67% are singletons. Sequencing was carried out using lung tumor tissue. These receptors originate from a man between 60 and 75 years old with small cell lung cancer.

This chain joins TRBV14 and TRBJ2-2, with 7 bases that match TRBD1. V lost 0 bases to trimming and J lost 2 bases; unmatched junction nucleotides: 9. The CDR3 extends over 18 amino acids. The germline CDR1 and CDR2 sequences are SGHDN and FVKESK. In DNA form, the CDR3 reads TGTGCCAGCAGCCAAGACTTCGCTGACAGGGAAAACACCGGGGAGCTGTTTTTT. The encoded protein is CASSQDFADRENTGELFF. Combining the CDR3 with reference TRBV14 and TRBJ2-2 gives the whole variable domain EAGVTQFPSHSVIEKGQTVTLRCDPISGHDNLYWYRRVMGKEIKFLLHFVKESKQDESGMPNNRFLAERTGGTYSTLKVQPAELEDSGVYFCASSQDFADRENTGELFFGEGSRLTVL.

Note on this clonotype: The junction differs from germline at one of its ends, possibly a read error. The chain links TRBV11-2 to TRBJ2-2, with D hard to call. From germline, CDR1 is SGHAT and CDR2 FQNNGV. This CDR3 spans 14 amino acids. CDR3 nucleotide sequence: TGTGCCAGCAACTTAGGGCAGAACTCCGGGGAGCTGTTTTTT. This translates into CASNLGQNSGELFF.

Details on this clonotype: The junction does not match germline at one end; this may be a read error. J is TRBJ2-6 and V is TRBV12-3 or TRBV12-4; perhaps D is TRBD1 or TRBD2 (5 bases each). CDR3 size: 14 residues. As DNA, the CDR3 is TGTGCCAGCAGAGGGAGCTCTGGGGCCAACATCCTGACTTTC. Translating it yields CASRGSSGANILTF.

For this clonotype: The junction departs from the called germline gene at one end, perhaps through a read error. This chain uses TRBV13 with TRBJ2-3, with unresolved D. This CDR3 has 12 amino acids. Germline CDR1 and CDR2: PRHDT and FYEKMQ (reference sequence). CDR3 region: CDSSPKIDTQYF. CDR3 nucleotide sequence: TGTGACAGCAGCCCGAAAATAGACACGCAGTATTTT. The full variable domain, completed using reference TRBV13 and TRBJ2-3, is AAGVIQSPRHLIKEKRETATLKCYPIPRHDTVYWYQQGPGQDPQFLISFYEKMQSDKGSIPDRFSAQQFSDYHSELNMSSLELGDSALYFCDSSPKIDTQYFGPGTRLTVL.

A remark on this clonotype: Given a much more abundant clone one base away, this may be a read error. The chain links TRBV6-6 to TRBJ1-2; weak D call: TRBD1 (5 bases). The CDR3 totals 13 residues. Looked up from germline, CDR1 is MNHNY and CDR2 is SVGAGI (reference sequence). Trimming took off 10 bases at V and 4 bases at J, with 16 bases between the two ends. The chain's CDR3 is CATYSTGSYGYTF. DNA of the CDR3: TGTGCCACCTATAGCACAGGTAGCTATGGCTACACCTTC.

Worth noting for this clonotype: Germline is not matched at one junction end, which may reflect a read error. V is TRBV5-1 and J is TRBJ2-7; no firm D call. CDR3 length: 14 amino acids. CDR1 SGHRS and CDR2 YFSETQ come from the germline V gene. The CDR3 sequence: CASSLVGVSHEQYF. The CDR3 nucleotides are TGCGCCAGCAGCTTGGTTGGGGTCTCCCACGAGCAGTACTTC.

This clonotype was counted only a few times. This rearrangement joins TRBV12-3 or TRBV12-4 to TRBJ1-4; TRBD1 agrees at 8 bases. The CDR3 contains 17 residues. V shed 6 bases and J 8 bases; nucleotides not matched to a gene: 17. DNA for the CDR3: TGTGCCAGCAGCCCCGCACCGACAGGGGCCTTATTGGAAAAACTGTTTTTT. The encoded protein is CASSPAPTGALLEKLFF.

The rearrangement uses TRBV6-1 and TRBJ1-2; D gene unclear. Trimming left V 5 bases short and J 8 bases short, with 15 bases between. Germline V gene sequence: CDR1 MNHNS, CDR2 SASEGT. This CDR3 is 13 amino acids long. The CDR3 DNA sequence: TGTGCCAGCAGTCTCGGAACGGGAGTAGGCTACACCTTC. It codes for CASSLGTGVGYTF.

This clonotype was picked up a small number of times. The junction departs from the called germline gene at one end, perhaps through a read error. V usage is TRBV11-1 and J usage is TRBJ2-7, with no clear D. The germline gives CDR1 SGHAT, CDR2 FQDESV (reference sequence). CDR3 length: 11 amino acids. CDR3 sequence reads: CASMGSYEQYF. DNA of the CDR3: TGTGCCAGCATGGGATCCTATGAGCAGTACTTC.

This clonotype was observed once. One end of the junction is discordant with germline, which a read error may explain. This sequence joins TRBV11-3 and TRBJ2-3; unclear D gene. The germline V gene encodes CDR1 SGHNT and CDR2 YENEEA. The CDR3 totals 14 residues. The CDR3 region has the DNA TGTGCCAGCAGCTTAGCAAGGGTTTCAGATAGGCAGTATTTT. This translates into CASSLARVSDRQYF.

On this clonotype itself: One end of the junction does not line up with germline, which may come from a read error. The chain recombines TRBV12-3 or TRBV12-4 with TRBJ2-1; 10 bases agree with TRBD2. This CDR3 is built from 15 residues. The CDR3 protein is CDSSLASGRGSEQFF. CDR3 in DNA: TGTGACAGCAGTTTAGCGAGCGGGAGGGGGAGTGAGCAGTTCTTC.

The chain joins TRBV14 to TRBJ2-1; perhaps TRBD2 as D (6 bases). Trimming removed 0 bases from V and 7 bases from J, with 13 bases in between. The CDR3 extends over 15 amino acids. The germline V gene encodes CDR1 SGHDN and CDR2 FVKESK. The CDR3 spells CASSQDRGTQNEQFF. DNA for the CDR3: TGTGCCAGCAGCCAAGATCGTGGGACTCAAAATGAGCAGTTCTTC.

There are many counts of this clonotype. The rearrangement uses TRBV10-2 and TRBJ2-2; D is unclear. The CDR3 is made up of 11 amino acids. Germline CDR1 and CDR2: WSHSY and SAAADI. Trimming took off 5 bases at V and 3 bases at J, with 1 base between the two ends. CDR3 in DNA: TGCGCCAGCAGTCACACCGGGGAGCTGTTTTTT. Its translation: CASSHTGELFF.